The rows below give T cell receptor beta chains drawn from one sample of a study of CD8 T cells in Susac syndrome. Each CDR3 protein is one row after TCRdb ran MiXCR on the immunoSEQ multiplex PCR reads. The repertoire holds approximately 120,000 distinct CDR3 sequences, with 92% as singletons. The sequenced sample was CD4+ T cells from PBMCs. These receptor sequences come from a human donor in good health. Each CDR3 is given with its conserved first and last residue. Fields, in order: J gene, V gene, D gene, CDR3 protein, CDR3 DNA. A D gene is named only where the DNA matches it firmly.

J: TRBJ2-3
V: TRBV7-6
D: -
CDR3: CASSYTQGIGDTQYF
DNA: TGTGCCAGCAGCTACACCCAGGGTATTGGAGATACGCAGTATTTT

J: TRBJ2-5
V: TRBV25-1
D: -
CDR3: CASSDWGGRETQYF
DNA: TGTGCCAGCAGTGATTGGGGGGGGCGGGAGACCCAGTACTTC

J: TRBJ1-2
V: TRBV3-1
D: -
CDR3: CASSHRGRAYGYTF
DNA: TGTGCCAGCAGCCACCGGGGGAGGGCCTATGGCTACACCTTC

J: TRBJ2-7
V: TRBV7-9
D: -
CDR3: CASSSSIGGGEQYF
DNA: TGTGCCAGCAGCTCCTCGATTGGAGGCGGCGAGCAGTACTTC

J: TRBJ2-1
V: TRBV10-3
D: TRBD2
CDR3: CAITRGEREYNEQFF
DNA: TGTGCCATCACTCGTGGTGAGCGGGAATACAATGAGCAGTTCTTC

J: TRBJ1-1
V: TRBV27
D: -
CDR3: CASASQRTGLINTEAFF
DNA: TGTGCCAGCGCAAGCCAGAGGACGGGCCTTATAAACACTGAAGCTTTCTTT

J: TRBJ1-6
V: TRBV3-1
D: TRBD1
CDR3: CASSFIEGQGAYSPLHF
DNA: TGTGCCAGCAGCTTTATTGAGGGACAGGGGGCTTATTCACCCCTCCACTTT

J: TRBJ2-2
V: TRBV7-9
D: TRBD1
CDR3: CASSSPDRANTGELFF
DNA: TGTGCCAGCAGCTCCCCAGACAGGGCGAACACCGGGGAGCTGTTTTTT

J: TRBJ1-1
V: TRBV19
D: -
CDR3: CASNPGTEAFF
DNA: TGTGCCAGTAACCCAGGGACTGAAGCTTTCTTT

J: TRBJ1-1
V: TRBV20-1
D: TRBD1
CDR3: CSARVIAGGNTEAFF
DNA: TGCAGTGCTAGAGTTATCGCAGGGGGGAACACTGAAGCTTTCTTT

J: TRBJ2-2
V: TRBV7-2
D: TRBD1
CDR3: CAGRGTVGGELFF
DNA: TGTGCCGGTAGGGGGACAGTCGGCGGGGAGCTGTTTTTT

J: TRBJ2-1
V: TRBV14
D: TRBD2
CDR3: CASSQEFLASGRANEQFF
DNA: TGTGCCAGCAGCCAAGAGTTCCTTGCTAGCGGGAGGGCCAACGAGCAGTTCTTC

J: TRBJ2-3
V: TRBV7-9
D: TRBD1
CDR3: CASSPQGSGDTQYF
DNA: TGTGCCAGCAGCCCACAGGGGTCTGGGGATACGCAGTATTTT

J: TRBJ2-7
V: TRBV6-1
D: TRBD2
CDR3: CASSERLAGPGEQYF
DNA: TGTGCCAGCAGTGAAAGACTAGCGGGACCGGGGGAGCAGTACTTC

J: TRBJ2-7
V: TRBV12-3/TRBV12-4
D: TRBD2
CDR3: CASRTSGRAHEQYF
DNA: TGTGCCAGCAGGACTAGCGGGAGGGCCCACGAGCAGTACTTC

J: TRBJ1-2
V: TRBV19
D: TRBD1
CDR3: CASSTGDGTVYGYTF
DNA: TGTGCCAGTAGTACCGGTGACGGGACAGTCTATGGCTACACCTTC

J: TRBJ1-1
V: TRBV20-1
D: -
CDR3: CSARGSQGSTEAFF
DNA: TGCAGTGCTAGAGGGTCCCAGGGTAGCACTGAAGCTTTCTTT

J: TRBJ2-2
V: TRBV19
D: TRBD2
CDR3: CAATSGNTGELFF
DNA: TGTGCCGCTACTAGCGGGAACACCGGGGAGCTGTTTTTT

J: TRBJ2-3
V: TRBV12-2
D: -
CDR3: CAITGGPSTDTQYF
DNA: TGTGCAATTACGGGGGGCCCTAGCACAGATACGCAGTATTTT

J: TRBJ1-5
V: TRBV5-7
D: -
CDR3: CASKIRGEPQHF
DNA: TGTGCCAGCAAGATCAGGGGTGAGCCCCAGCATTTT

J: TRBJ2-1
V: TRBV4-3
D: -
CDR3: CASSQVQNNEQFF
DNA: TGCGCCAGCAGCCAAGTCCAGAACAATGAGCAGTTCTTC

J: TRBJ1-2
V: TRBV29-1
D: -
CDR3: CSVGSLGGFGYGYTF
DNA: TGCAGCGTTGGAAGTTTGGGGGGTTTCGGCTATGGCTACACCTTC

J: TRBJ2-7
V: TRBV29-1
D: -
CDR3: CSVVGPGQYEQYF
DNA: TGCAGCGTTGTCGGTCCGGGCCAATACGAGCAGTACTTC

J: TRBJ1-5
V: TRBV5-6
D: -
CDR3: CASSLLFSNQPQHF
DNA: TGTGCCAGCAGCTTGCTGTTTAGCAATCAGCCCCAGCATTTT

J: TRBJ1-5
V: TRBV6-2/TRBV6-3
D: -
CDR3: CASSQNRATGKSNQPQHF
DNA: TGTGCCAGCAGCCAGAACCGGGCCACAGGGAAATCCAATCAGCCCCAGCATTTT